This T cell receptor beta chain is from a study of cytomegalovirus exposure and HLA in healthy donors. The wider study: Early release data held 85 million to 95 million unique TCRs from HLA-typed donors.

Study observations and caveats: Most TCR beta V segments were productive about 90% or about 30% of the time in an earlier analysis. Later analysis demonstrated an association between a missense DCLRE1C variant and TCR beta V- and J-gene trimming.

The germline CDR1 and CDR2 sequences are MDHEN and SYDVKM. The CDR3 is 16 residues long. V was pared by 5 bases and J by 4 bases, with 14 bases of the junction left unmatched. Comments on this clone: No antigen is known for it.

13 Jbeta primers and 60 Vbeta primers were used for the PCR. Study processing details: About 83 million unique TCR beta chains, some 9.9 million shared, were counted in a later analysis. Profiling relied on immunoSEQ multiplex PCR, and the TCRdb table lists in-frame clones only, not all of them. The V and J calls and clone size were taken over from that table, and D and trimming were inferred from the DNA. The table has about 90,000 clones, approximately 56% seen once; the top ten hold about 5.4%. This TCR derives from a woman between 25 and 40 years old in good health and CMV-seropositive. The sample was PBMCs. V is TRBV28 and J is TRBJ2-7; TRBD2 matches 7 bases. CDR3 loop: CASSPTSAGVLYEQYF. CDR3 nucleotide sequence: TGTGCCAGCAGTCCAACCTCCGCGGGGGTGTTGTACGAGCAGTACTTC. Filled out from reference TRBV28 and TRBJ2-7, the complete variable domain reads DVKVTQSSRYLVKRTGEKVFLECVQDMDHENMFWYRQDPGLGLRLIYFSYDVKMKEKGDIPEGYSVSREKKERFSLILESASTNQTSMYLCASSPTSAGVLYEQYFGPGTRLTVT.